The clone carrying this T cell receptor (beta chain) was counted only a few times. Sequencing used immunoSEQ v3. Repertoires were generated with immunoSEQ multiplex PCR, while TCRdb's copy carries only in-frame clones and drops some. Of more than 50,000 clones detected, roughly 84% appear once; the ten largest clones hold about 2.5%. Documented time point: pre-treatment sample, taken before nivolumab and TIL therapy. This CDR3 region has 15 residues. The germline V gene encodes CDR1 LGHDT and CDR2 YNNKEL (reference sequence). Trimming took 4 bases from V and 8 from J; bases not matched to a gene: 9. This record belongs to a study of TIL therapy for anti-PD-1-resistant metastatic lung cancer. Study overall: Median tumor mutation burden was roughly 1.4 mutations per megabase.

The chain combines TRBV3-1 (or the pseudogene TRBV3-2) with TRBJ1-3; TRBD1 agrees at 9 bases. The material was blood, obtained at baseline. The source of this sequence is a person aged 25-79 years with non-small cell lung cancer. The CDR3 here is CASSRAGQGGYTIYF. For the CDR3, the DNA is TGTGCCAGCAGCCGAGCGGGACAGGGTGGTTACACCATATATTTT.